The rows below give T cell receptor beta chains drawn from one sample of a study of cytomegalovirus exposure and HLA in healthy donors. Data came from immunoSEQ multiplex PCR; TCRdb stores just in-frame clones and leaves some out. The top ten clones hold roughly 7.3% of a sample with tens of thousands of clones, 95% of them seen once. The source material was PBMCs. The receptors shown here come from a woman under 30 in good health and CMV-seropositive. CDR3s include the opening cysteine and the closing phenylalanine or tryptophan. A D gene is named only where the DNA matches it firmly. Clone size is shown for a subset of rows, as once, few, many or a class of expanded clone.

D,V,J,size,CDR3,DNA
TRBD1,TRBV6-5,TRBJ1-1,NA,CASSYSGQKTEAFF,TGTGCCAGCAGTTACTCGGGACAGAAGACTGAAGCTTTCTTT
NA,TRBV5-1,TRBJ1-1,NA,CASRQLNTEAFF,TGCGCCAGCAGACAGCTGAACACTGAAGCTTTCTTT
NA,TRBV18,TRBJ2-7,NA,CASSPIGSDEQYF,TGTGCCAGCTCACCAATCGGGAGCGACGAGCAGTACTTC
TRBD1,TRBV27,TRBJ1-1,once,CASSSLFQGADTEAFF,TGTGCCAGCAGTTCTTTATTCCAGGGGGCCGACACTGAAGCTTTCTTT
NA,TRBV7-9,TRBJ1-1,NA,CASSFTRNTEAFF,TGTGCCAGCAGCTTTACTCGGAACACTGAAGCTTTCTTT
NA,TRBV20-1,TRBJ1-1,NA,CSATAGIVAFF,TGCAGTGCTACCGCAGGGATTGTGGCTTTCTTT
NA,TRBV9,TRBJ1-1,medium-sized,CASSGPRRGSDTEAFF,TGTGCCAGCAGCGGGCCCCGCAGGGGATCTGACACTGAAGCTTTCTTT
NA,TRBV5-1,TRBJ1-5,NA,CASSLEGGRNQPQHF,TGCGCCAGCAGCTTGGAGGGAGGGCGCAATCAGCCCCAGCATTTT
NA,TRBV5-1,TRBJ1-1,NA,CASSFGEHTEAFF,TGCGCCAGCAGCTTTGGAGAACACACTGAAGCTTTCTTT
NA,TRBV19,TRBJ2-7,NA,CASRGQAGPYEQYF,TGTGCCAGTAGGGGGCAGGCCGGGCCCTACGAGCAGTACTTC
NA,TRBV19,TRBJ2-7,NA,CASAGTYEQYF,TGTGCCAGTGCCGGGACCTACGAGCAGTACTTC
NA,TRBV15,TRBJ1-2,NA,CATSRDHQQTNYGYTF,TGTGCCACCAGCAGAGATCATCAACAGACGAACTATGGCTACACCTTC
TRBD1,TRBV9,TRBJ1-3,NA,CASSVDRQGENTIYF,TGTGCCAGCAGCGTAGACCGACAGGGTGAAAACACCATATATTTT
NA,TRBV10-3,TRBJ2-7,NA,CAISAGLFYEQYF,TGTGCCATCAGTGCCGGACTGTTCTACGAGCAGTACTTC
TRBD1,TRBV11-3,TRBJ2-7,NA,CARDSGGYEQYF,TGTGCCAGGGACTCAGGGGGCTACGAGCAGTACTTC
TRBD1,TRBV9,TRBJ2-7,NA,CASSTGGFYEQYF,TGTGCCAGCAGTACAGGGGGCTTCTACGAGCAGTACTTC
NA,TRBV4-1,TRBJ1-5,NA,CASSQESLSLRDIRGNQPQHF,TGCGCCAGCAGCCAAGAAAGTCTTTCCCTTCGGGACATAAGGGGCAATCAGCCCCAGCATTTT
NA,TRBV18,TRBJ1-5,NA,CASSKGLGQDNQPQHF,TGTGCCAGCTCAAAAGGGTTGGGACAAGACAATCAGCCCCAGCATTTT
TRBD1,TRBV18,TRBJ2-7,NA,CASSRDRGGSEQYF,TGTGCCAGCTCCCGGGACAGGGGGGGGAGCGAGCAGTACTTC
TRBD1,TRBV5-1,TRBJ2-1,NA,CASREYRGSTDSYNEQFF,TGCGCCAGCAGGGAATACAGGGGTTCCACCGACTCCTACAATGAGCAGTTCTTC
NA,TRBV4-3,TRBJ2-7,NA,CASSQRRQSASYEQYF,TGCGCCAGCAGCCAACGAAGACAGTCCGCCTCCTACGAGCAGTACTTC
TRBD1,TRBV5-1,TRBJ2-7,NA,CASTTGEHEQYF,TGCGCCAGCACGACAGGGGAGCACGAGCAGTACTTC
TRBD2,TRBV9,TRBJ2-3,NA,CASSVAGGRASDTQYF,TGTGCCAGCAGCGTAGCAGGCGGGAGGGCATCAGATACGCAGTATTTT
NA,TRBV25-1,TRBJ2-3,NA,CASSESGYTDTQYF,TGTGCCAGCAGTGAATCGGGGTACACAGATACGCAGTATTTT
NA,TRBV28,TRBJ2-3,NA,CASSPRGRQYF,TGTGCCAGCAGCCCGAGGGGGAGGCAGTATTTT
TRBD2,TRBV5-1,TRBJ2-7,NA,CASSLGSSGFSYEQYF,TGCGCCAGCAGCCTGGGGTCTAGCGGATTCTCCTACGAGCAGTACTTC
NA,TRBV6-6,TRBJ2-3,NA,CASGAGGFADTQYF,TGTGCCAGCGGGGCAGGAGGGTTTGCAGATACGCAGTATTTT
NA,TRBV5-4,TRBJ1-1,NA,CASSLGYLEAMNTEAFF,TGTGCCAGCAGCTTGGGGTATCTAGAAGCGATGAACACTGAAGCTTTCTTT
NA,TRBV7-3,TRBJ1-4,once,CAINEGFNEKLFF,TGTGCCATCAACGAGGGTTTTAATGAAAAACTGTTTTTT
NA,TRBV28,TRBJ1-5,NA,CASRAGINSNQPQHF,TGTGCCAGCAGAGCAGGGATTAATAGCAATCAGCCCCAGCATTTT
NA,TRBV4-2,TRBJ2-4,NA,CASSQVEGASDSKNIQYF,TGTGCCAGCAGCCAAGTGGAGGGGGCTAGCGATTCCAAAAACATTCAGTACTTC
NA,TRBV30,TRBJ2-5,NA,CAWSSGLQETQYF,TGTGCCTGGAGTAGCGGGCTACAAGAGACCCAGTACTTC
NA,TRBV4-1,TRBJ1-6,NA,CASSQGGRSSYNSPLHF,TGCGCCAGCAGCCAAGGAGGGAGGAGCTCCTATAATTCACCCCTCCACTTT
TRBD2,TRBV6-5,TRBJ2-7,NA,CASSPGTSGYYEQYF,TGTGCCAGCAGTCCCGGGACTAGCGGGTACTACGAGCAGTACTTC
NA,TRBV5-1,TRBJ2-1,NA,CASSLGAVSSYNEQFF,TGCGCCAGCAGCCTGGGCGCGGTTAGCTCCTACAATGAGCAGTTCTTC
NA,TRBV5-1,TRBJ2-1,NA,CASSLAIGTPSVPFF,TGCGCCAGCAGCTTGGCCATCGGGACTCCGTCGGTGCCGTTCTTC
NA,TRBV25-1,TRBJ1-3,once,CASRVDSHPGNTIYF,TGTGCCAGCAGGGTTGACAGCCACCCGGGAAACACCATATATTTT
TRBD2,TRBV6-6,TRBJ2-3,NA,CASSSSGDTQYF,TGTGCCAGCAGTTCTAGCGGAGATACGCAGTATTTT
TRBD1,TRBV5-1,TRBJ2-7,NA,CASSWPGQGTYEQYF,TGCGCCAGCAGCTGGCCGGGACAGGGCACCTACGAGCAGTACTTC
TRBD1,TRBV11-1,TRBJ1-6,NA,CASSLDQGANSPLHF,TGTGCCAGCAGCTTAGACCAGGGGGCTAATTCACCCCTCCACTTT
TRBD1,TRBV5-1,TRBJ2-5,once,CASSLGGQVQETQYF,TGCGCCAGCAGCTTGGGAGGACAGGTTCAGGAGACCCAGTACTTC